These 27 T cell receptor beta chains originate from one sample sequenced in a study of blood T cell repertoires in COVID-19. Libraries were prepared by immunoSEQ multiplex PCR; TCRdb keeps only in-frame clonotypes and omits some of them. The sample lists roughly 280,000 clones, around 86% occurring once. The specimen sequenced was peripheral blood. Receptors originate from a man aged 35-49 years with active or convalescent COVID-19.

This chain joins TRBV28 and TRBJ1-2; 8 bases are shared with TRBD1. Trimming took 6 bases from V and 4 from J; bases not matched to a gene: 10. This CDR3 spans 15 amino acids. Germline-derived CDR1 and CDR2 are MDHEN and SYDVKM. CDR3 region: CASSLGQETLYGYTF. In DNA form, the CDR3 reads TGTGCCAGCAGCCTGGGACAGGAAACCCTCTATGGCTACACCTTC.

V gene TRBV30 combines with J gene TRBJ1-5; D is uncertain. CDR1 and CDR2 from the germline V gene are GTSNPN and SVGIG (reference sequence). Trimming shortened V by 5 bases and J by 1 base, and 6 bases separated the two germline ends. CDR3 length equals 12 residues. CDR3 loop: CAWGRSNQPQHF. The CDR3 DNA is TGTGCCTGGGGGCGAAGCAATCAGCCCCAGCATTTT. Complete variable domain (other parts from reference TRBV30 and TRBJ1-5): SQTIHQWPATLVQPVGSPLSLECTVEGTSNPNLYWYRQAAGRGLQLLFYSVGIGQISSEVPQNLSASRPQDRQFILSSKKLLLSDSGFYLCAWGRSNQPQHFGDGTRLSIL.

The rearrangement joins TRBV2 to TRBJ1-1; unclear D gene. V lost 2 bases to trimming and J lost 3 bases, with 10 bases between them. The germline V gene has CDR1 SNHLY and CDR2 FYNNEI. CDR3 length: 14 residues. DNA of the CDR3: TGTGCCAGCAGTGAATTGACTTGGGACACTGAAGCTTTCTTT. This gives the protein CASSELTWDTEAFF.

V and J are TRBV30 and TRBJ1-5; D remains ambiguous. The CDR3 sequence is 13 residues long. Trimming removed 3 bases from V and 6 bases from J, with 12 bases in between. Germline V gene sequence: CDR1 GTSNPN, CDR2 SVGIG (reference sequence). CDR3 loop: CAWSAGVSQPQHF. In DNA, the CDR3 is TGTGCCTGGAGCGCCGGAGTCTCTCAGCCCCAGCATTTT.

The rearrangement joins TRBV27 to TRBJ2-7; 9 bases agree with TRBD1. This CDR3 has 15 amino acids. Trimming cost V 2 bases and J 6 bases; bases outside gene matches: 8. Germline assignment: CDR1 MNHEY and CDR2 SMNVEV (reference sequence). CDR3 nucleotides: TGTGCCAGCAGTTTAAGAGGAACAGGGGGCTTCGAGCAGTACTTC. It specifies CASSLRGTGGFEQYF.

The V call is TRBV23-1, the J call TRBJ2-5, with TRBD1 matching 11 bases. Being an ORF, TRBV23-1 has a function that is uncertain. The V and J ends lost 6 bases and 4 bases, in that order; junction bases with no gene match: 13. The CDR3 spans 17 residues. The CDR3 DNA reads TGCGCCAGCAGCCCAATCCCATGGACAGGGGGCATAGAGACCCAGTACTTC. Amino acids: CASSPIPWTGGIETQYF.

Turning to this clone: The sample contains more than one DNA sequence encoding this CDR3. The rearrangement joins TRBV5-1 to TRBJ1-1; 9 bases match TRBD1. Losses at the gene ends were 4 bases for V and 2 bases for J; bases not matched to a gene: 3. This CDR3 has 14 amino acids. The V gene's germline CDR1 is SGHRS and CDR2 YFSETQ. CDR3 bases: TGCGCCAGCAGCCGGACAGGGGAAAACACTGAAGCTTTCTTT. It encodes CASSRTGENTEAFF.

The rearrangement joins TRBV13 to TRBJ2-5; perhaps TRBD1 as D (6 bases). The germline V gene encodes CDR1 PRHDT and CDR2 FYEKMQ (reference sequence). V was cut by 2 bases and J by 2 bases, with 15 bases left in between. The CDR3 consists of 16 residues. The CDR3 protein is CASSLIRGRGQETQYF. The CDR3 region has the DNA TGTGCCAGCAGCTTAATCAGGGGAAGGGGTCAAGAGACCCAGTACTTC.

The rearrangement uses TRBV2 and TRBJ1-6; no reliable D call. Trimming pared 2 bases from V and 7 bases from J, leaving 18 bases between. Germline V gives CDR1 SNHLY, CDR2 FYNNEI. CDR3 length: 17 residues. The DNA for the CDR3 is TGTGCCAGCAGTGAATTCGCAGGAAGGCTGGAAAATTCACCCCTCCACTTT. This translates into CASSEFAGRLENSPLHF.

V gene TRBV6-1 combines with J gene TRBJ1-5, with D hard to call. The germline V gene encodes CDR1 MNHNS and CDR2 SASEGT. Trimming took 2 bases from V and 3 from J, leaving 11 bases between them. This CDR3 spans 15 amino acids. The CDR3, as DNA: TGTGCCAGCAGTGAACAGGTTGATAACAATCAGCCCCAGCATTTT. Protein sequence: CASSEQVDNNQPQHF.

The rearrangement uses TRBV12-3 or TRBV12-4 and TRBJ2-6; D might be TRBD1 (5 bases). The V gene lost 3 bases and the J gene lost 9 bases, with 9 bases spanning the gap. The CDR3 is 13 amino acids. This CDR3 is CASSFSQGNVLTF. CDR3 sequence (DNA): TGTGCCAGCAGTTTCAGCCAGGGCAACGTCCTGACTTTC.

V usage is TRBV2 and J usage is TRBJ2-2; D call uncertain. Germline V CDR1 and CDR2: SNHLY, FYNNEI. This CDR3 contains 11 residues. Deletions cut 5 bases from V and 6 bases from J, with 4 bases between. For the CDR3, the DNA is TGTGCCAGCAGTCTTTCCGGGGAGCTGTTTTTT. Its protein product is CASSLSGELFF.

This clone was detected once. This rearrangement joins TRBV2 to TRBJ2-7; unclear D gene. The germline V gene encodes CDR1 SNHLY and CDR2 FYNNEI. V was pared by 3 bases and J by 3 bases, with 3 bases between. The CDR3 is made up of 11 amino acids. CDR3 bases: TGTGCCAGCAGTGACCACTACGAGCAGTACTTC. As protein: CASSDHYEQYF. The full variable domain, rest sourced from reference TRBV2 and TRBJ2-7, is EPEVTQTPSHQVTQMGQEVILRCVPISNHLYFYWYRQILGQKVEFLVSFYNNEISEKSEIFDDQFSVERPDGSNFTLKIRSTKLEDSAMYFCASSDHYEQYFGPGTRLTVT.

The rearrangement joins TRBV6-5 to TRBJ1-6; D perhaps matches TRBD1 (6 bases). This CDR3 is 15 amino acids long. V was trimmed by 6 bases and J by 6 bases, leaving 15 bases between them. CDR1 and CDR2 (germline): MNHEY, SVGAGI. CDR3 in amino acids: CASSVRTETNSPLHF. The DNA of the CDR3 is TGTGCCAGCAGCGTTCGGACAGAGACTAATTCACCCCTCCACTTT.

The CDR3 DNA follows: TGCGCCAGCAGCCCGCGTCCCACCGCCGGGGAGCTGTTTTTT. As protein: CASSPRPTAGELFF. The genes are TRBV5-1 and TRBJ2-2; D remains ambiguous. Trimming pared 4 bases from V and 6 bases from J, leaving 13 bases between. This CDR3 contains 14 residues. The germline V gene encodes CDR1 SGHRS and CDR2 YFSETQ.

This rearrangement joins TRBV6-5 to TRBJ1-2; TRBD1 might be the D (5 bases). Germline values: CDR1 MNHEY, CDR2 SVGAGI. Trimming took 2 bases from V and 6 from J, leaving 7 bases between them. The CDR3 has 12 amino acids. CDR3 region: CASSYRGDGYTF. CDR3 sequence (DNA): TGTGCCAGCAGTTACAGGGGCGATGGCTACACCTTC.

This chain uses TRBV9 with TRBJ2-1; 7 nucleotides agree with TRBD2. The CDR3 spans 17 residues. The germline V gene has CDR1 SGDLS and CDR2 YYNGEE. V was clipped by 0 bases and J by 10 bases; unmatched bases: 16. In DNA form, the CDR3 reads TGTGCCAGCAGCGTAGGGGGAGGGGCAGTCCGGGCGGGAGAGCAGTTCTTC. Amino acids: CASSVGGGAVRAGEQFF.

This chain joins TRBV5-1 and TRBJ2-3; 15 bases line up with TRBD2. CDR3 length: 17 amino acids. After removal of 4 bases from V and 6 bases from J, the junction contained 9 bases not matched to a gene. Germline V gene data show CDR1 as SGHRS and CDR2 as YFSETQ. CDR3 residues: CASSLGLAGGRADTQYF. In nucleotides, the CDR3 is TGCGCCAGCAGCCTGGGACTAGCGGGAGGCCGTGCGGATACGCAGTATTTT.

CDR3 amino acids: CASKEDSSNYGYTF. CDR3 nucleotide sequence: TGTGCCAGTAAAGAGGACTCCAGTAACTATGGCTACACCTTC. The chain is built from TRBV19 and TRBJ1-2; no clear D gene. Germline assignment: CDR1 LNHDA and CDR2 SQIVND (reference sequence). The CDR3 extends over 14 amino acids. Trimming removed 7 bases at V and 1 base at J, with 13 bases between.

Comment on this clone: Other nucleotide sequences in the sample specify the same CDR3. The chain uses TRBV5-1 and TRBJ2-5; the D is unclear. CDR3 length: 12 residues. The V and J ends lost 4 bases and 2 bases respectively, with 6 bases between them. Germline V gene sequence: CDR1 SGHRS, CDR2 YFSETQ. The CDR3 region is CASSLSQETQYF. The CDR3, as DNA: TGCGCCAGCAGCCTCAGTCAAGAGACCCAGTACTTC.

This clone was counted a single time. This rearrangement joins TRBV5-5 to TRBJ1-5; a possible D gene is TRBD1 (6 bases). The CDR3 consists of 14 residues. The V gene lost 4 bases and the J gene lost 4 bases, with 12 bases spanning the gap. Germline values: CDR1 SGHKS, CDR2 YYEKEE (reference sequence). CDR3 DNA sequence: TGTGCCAGCAGCCCCCACAGGGAGAATCAGCCCCAGCATTTT. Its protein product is CASSPHRENQPQHF. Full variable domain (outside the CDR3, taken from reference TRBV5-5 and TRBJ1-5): DAGVTQSPTHLIKTRGQQVTLRCSPISGHKSVSWYQQVLGQGPQFIFQYYEKEERGRGNFPDRFSARQFPNYSSELNVNALLLGDSALYLCASSPHRENQPQHFGDGTRLSIL.

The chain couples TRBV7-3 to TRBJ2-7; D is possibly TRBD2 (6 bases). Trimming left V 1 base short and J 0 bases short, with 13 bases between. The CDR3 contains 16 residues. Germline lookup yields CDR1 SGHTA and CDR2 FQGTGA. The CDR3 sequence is CASSLMGGQPSYEQYF. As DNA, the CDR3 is TGTGCCAGCAGCTTAATGGGAGGACAACCCTCCTACGAGCAGTACTTC.

CDR3 DNA: TGTGCCACCAGTGATTTAGGGCAGGGTGGTGGAGAGACCCAGTACTTC. Residues: CATSDLGQGGGETQYF. The genes are TRBV24-1 and TRBJ2-5, with a weak D call TRBD1 (5 bases). The germline CDR1 and CDR2 sequences are KGHDR and SFDVKD. Between the trimmed V and J ends, which lost 1 base and 4 bases, there was a span of 15 bases. The CDR3 runs to 16 residues.

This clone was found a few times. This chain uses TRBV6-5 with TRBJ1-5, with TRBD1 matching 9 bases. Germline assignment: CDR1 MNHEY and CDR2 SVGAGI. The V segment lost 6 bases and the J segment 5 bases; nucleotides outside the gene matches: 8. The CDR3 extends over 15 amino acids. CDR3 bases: TGTGCCAGCAGGGATACAGGGGGCGGCGATCAGCCCCAGCATTTT. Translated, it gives CASRDTGGGDQPQHF.

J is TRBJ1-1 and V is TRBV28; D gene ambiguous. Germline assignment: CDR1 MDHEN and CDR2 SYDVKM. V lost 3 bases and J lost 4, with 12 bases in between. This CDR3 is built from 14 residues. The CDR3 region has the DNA TGTGCCAGCAGTTTGCCGGGGATGGGCACTGAAGCTTTCTTT. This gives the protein CASSLPGMGTEAFF.

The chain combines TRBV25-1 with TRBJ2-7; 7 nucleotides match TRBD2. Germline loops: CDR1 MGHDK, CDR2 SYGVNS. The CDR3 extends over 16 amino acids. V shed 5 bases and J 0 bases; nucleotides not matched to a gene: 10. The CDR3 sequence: CASSPAGGRSSYEQYF. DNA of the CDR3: TGTGCCAGCAGTCCGGCGGGCGGGAGAAGCTCCTACGAGCAGTACTTC.

Here the CDR3 DNA reads TGTGCCAGCAGCTTAAGGACAGGCGGAGAGACCCAGTACTTC. Encoded protein: CASSLRTGGETQYF. This chain connects TRBV11-3 to TRBJ2-5; the match to TRBD1 covers 7 bases. Germline V gene data show CDR1 as SGHNT and CDR2 as YENEEA. J gave up 4 bases and V 2 bases, and 4 bases lay outside the gene matches. The CDR3 runs 14 residues.